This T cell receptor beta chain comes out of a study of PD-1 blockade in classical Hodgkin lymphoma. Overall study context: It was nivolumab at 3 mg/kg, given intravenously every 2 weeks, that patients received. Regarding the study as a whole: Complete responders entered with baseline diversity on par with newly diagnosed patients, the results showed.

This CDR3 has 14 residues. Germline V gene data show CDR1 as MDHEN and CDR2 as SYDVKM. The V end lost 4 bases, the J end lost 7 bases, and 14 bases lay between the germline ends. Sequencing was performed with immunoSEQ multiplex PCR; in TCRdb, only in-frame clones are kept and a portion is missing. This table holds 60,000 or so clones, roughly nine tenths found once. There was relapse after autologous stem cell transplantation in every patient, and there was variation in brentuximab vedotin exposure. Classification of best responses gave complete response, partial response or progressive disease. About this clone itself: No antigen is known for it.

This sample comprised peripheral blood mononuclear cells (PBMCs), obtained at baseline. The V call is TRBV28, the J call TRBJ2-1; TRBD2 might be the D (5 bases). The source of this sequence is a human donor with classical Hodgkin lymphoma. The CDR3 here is CASSSSLGSNEQFF. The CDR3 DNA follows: TGTGCCAGCAGTTCCTCACTAGGGTCGAATGAGCAGTTCTTC.